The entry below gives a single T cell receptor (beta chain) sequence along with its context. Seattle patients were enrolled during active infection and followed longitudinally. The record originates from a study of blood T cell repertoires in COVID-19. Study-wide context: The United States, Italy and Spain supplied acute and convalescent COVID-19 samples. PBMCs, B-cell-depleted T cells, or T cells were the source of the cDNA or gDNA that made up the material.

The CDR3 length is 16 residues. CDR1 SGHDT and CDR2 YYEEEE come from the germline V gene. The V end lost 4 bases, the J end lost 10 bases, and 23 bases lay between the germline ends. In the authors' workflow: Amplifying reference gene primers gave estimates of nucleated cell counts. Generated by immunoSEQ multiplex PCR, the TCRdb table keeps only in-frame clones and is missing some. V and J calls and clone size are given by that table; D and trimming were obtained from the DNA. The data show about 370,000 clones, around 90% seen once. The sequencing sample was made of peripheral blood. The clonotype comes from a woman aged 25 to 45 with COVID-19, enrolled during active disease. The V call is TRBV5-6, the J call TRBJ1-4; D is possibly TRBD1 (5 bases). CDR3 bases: TGTGCCAGCAGCCAACTTAGGGGCCTTGGCCTCCGAAAACTGTTTTTT. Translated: CASSQLRGLGLRKLFF.